This T cell receptor (beta chain) appears in the sequencing data of a study of shared clonotypes between healthy human individuals. Produced via immunoSEQ multiplex PCR; TCRdb's table is partial and in-frame only. The data show approximately 1.5 million clones, with about 98.5% seen just once and approximately 0.4% held by the top ten. V shed 6 bases, J shed 7 bases, and the junction held 15 bases outside the gene matches. CDR1 is SQVTM, CDR2 ANQGSEA, per germline. The CDR3 length is 15 residues. The chain joins TRBV29-1 to TRBJ2-7; 10 bases are shared with TRBD1. This TCR was sampled from a man younger than 40 in good health. Sequencing was performed on naive CD4+ T cells sorted from blood. Subset here: CD45RA+ positively selected. The CDR3 bases are TGCAGCGTGCATCTTTTGGGACAGGGGCCCGGGGAGCAGTACTTC. It translates to CSVHLLGQGPGEQYF.